This TCR beta chain was profiled in a study of PD-L1 blockade in urothelial cancer. Overall study: Patients commenced intravenous atezolizumab, 1,200 mg every 3 weeks, around 2014. Treatment start was followed by blood analysis at 3 weeks (second dose) and again at 6 weeks. Bladder-origin urothelial cancer in males described about 90% of the 29 patients.

Indicated time point: pretreatment peripheral blood. The CDR3 is made up of 15 amino acids. Per germline, CDR1 MGHRA and CDR2 YSYEKL. With 5 bases removed from V and 2 bases from J, the gap between germline ends came to 13 bases. Templates that were synthetic TCR analogs were spiked into each PCR. Using immunoSEQ multiplex PCR, the repertoire was profiled, and TCRdb retains in-frame clones only, with some absent. The table shows over 75,000 clones, with about 84% occurring only once. The clonotype comes from a man aged 60-69 years with urothelial cancer. The specimen comprised PBMCs, sampled around atezolizumab (anti-PD-L1) treatment. This chain uses TRBV4-1 with TRBJ2-1, with D perhaps matching TRBD1 (6 bases). CDR3 in DNA: TGCGCCAGCAGCATCAAAAGGGGGACCTACAATGAGCAGTTCTTC. As protein: CASSIKRGTYNEQFF.